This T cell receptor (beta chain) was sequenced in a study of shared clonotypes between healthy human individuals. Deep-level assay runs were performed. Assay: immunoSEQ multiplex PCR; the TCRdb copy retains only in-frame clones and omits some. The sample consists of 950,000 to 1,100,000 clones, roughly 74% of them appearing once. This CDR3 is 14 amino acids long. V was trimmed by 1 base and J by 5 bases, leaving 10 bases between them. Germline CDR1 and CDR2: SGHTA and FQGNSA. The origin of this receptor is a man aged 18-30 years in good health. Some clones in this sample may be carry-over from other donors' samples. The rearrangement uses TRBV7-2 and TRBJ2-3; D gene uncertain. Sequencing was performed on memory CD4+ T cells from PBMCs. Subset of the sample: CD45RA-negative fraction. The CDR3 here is CASSLEGGRDTQYF. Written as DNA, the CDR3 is TGTGCCAGCAGCTTAGAAGGCGGCAGAGATACGCAGTATTTT.